This entry concerns a single T cell receptor beta chain. TCRdb's table, derived via immunoSEQ multiplex PCR, lists solely in-frame clones and lacks some. The profile covers 77,000 or so clones, with roughly 92% appearing a single time and 0.4% to 0.45% taken by the ten largest. These data originate in a study of technical replicates of blood from a handful of donors. This CDR3 comprises 15 residues. V lost 4 bases, J lost 7 bases, and 8 bases stayed unmatched. Germline CDR1 reads SGHRS; CDR2 reads YFSETQ. Material: T cells isolated from PBMCs. The rearrangement links TRBV5-1 to TRBJ2-1, with TRBD2 identical over 10 bases. The sequence was obtained from a human donor in good health. CDR3 loop: CASSPLAGALNEQFF. DNA of the CDR3: TGCGCCAGCAGCCCCCTAGCGGGAGCTCTAAATGAGCAGTTCTTC.